This entry lists 9 T cell receptor beta chains sequenced from one sample in a study of cytotoxic CD8 clonotypes in ibrutinib-treated CLL. The table came from immunoSEQ multiplex PCR; TCRdb's copy has only in-frame clones and leaves some out. The sample lists some 70,000 clones; approximately 90% were seen once. The sequencing used PBMCs, collected after 12 months of ibrutinib treatment. The receptor set was obtained from a human donor with chronic lymphocytic leukemia.

J is TRBJ2-1 and V is TRBV5-1; 7 nucleotides match TRBD2. J gave up 7 bases and V 4 bases, and 11 bases lay outside the gene matches. The CDR3 length is 15 residues. Germline V gene data show CDR1 as SGHRS and CDR2 as YFSETQ. The CDR3 here is CASSPRGGASNEQFF. The CDR3 DNA follows: TGCGCCAGCAGCCCTCGGGGAGGGGCTTCAAATGAGCAGTTCTTC. The full variable domain, with the rest looked up from reference TRBV5-1 and TRBJ2-1, is KAGVTQTPRYLIKTRGQQVTLSCSPISGHRSVSWYQQTPGQGLQFLFEYFSETQRNKGNFPGRFSGRQFSNSRSEMNVSTLELGDSALYLCASSPRGGASNEQFFGPGTRLTVL.

The chain links TRBV29-1 to TRBJ2-5; D is unresolved. The CDR3 consists of 13 residues. Germline loops: CDR1 SQVTM, CDR2 ANQGSEA. V was pared by 4 bases and J by 4 bases, with 13 bases between. CDR3 DNA: TGCAGCGTTGGCCACGATTTATTAGAGACCCAGTACTTC. Translated, it gives CSVGHDLLETQYF.

This sequence joins TRBV28 and TRBJ1-5; 8 positions agree with TRBD1. This CDR3 comprises 16 residues. Looked up from germline, CDR1 is MDHEN and CDR2 is SYDVKM. Unmatched junction bases numbered 8, after V lost 1 base and J lost 6 bases. CDR3 sequence reads: CASSLFADRGGQPQHF. The CDR3 bases are TGTGCCAGCAGTTTATTCGCTGACAGGGGAGGTCAGCCCCAGCATTTT.

Comments on this clone: One junction end does not reproduce the germline sequence, and a read error may be involved. J is TRBJ2-7 and V is TRBV4-1; perhaps TRBD2 as D (6 bases). The CDR3 sequence is 17 residues long. Germline CDR1 and CDR2: MGHRA and YSYEKL. As DNA, the CDR3 is TGCGCCAGCAGCCAAGGTGGGGGGAGAGTAGCCTCCTCCGAGCAGTACTTC. Its translation is CASSQGGGRVASSEQYF.

The chain employs TRBV19 and TRBJ1-2; D is perhaps TRBD1 (5 bases). Germline CDR1 is LNHDA and CDR2 is SQIVND (reference sequence). Trimming cost V 5 bases and J 6 bases, with 19 bases left between them. This CDR3 has 15 residues. CDR3 in DNA: TGTGCCAGTAGTGGGGGGGATGGGCGCCTGGATGGCTACACCTTC. Residues: CASSGGDGRLDGYTF. The full variable domain, its missing parts supplied by reference TRBV19 and TRBJ1-2, is DGGITQSPKYLFRKEGQNVTLSCEQNLNHDAMYWYRQDPGQGLRLIYYSQIVNDFQKGDIAEGYSVSREKKESFPLTVTSAQKNPTAFYLCASSGGDGRLDGYTFGSGTRLTVV.

The table lists this clone with a count of one. The same CDR3 can be traced to other DNA sequences in this sample. The CDR3 is CASSLSSYNEQFF. The CDR3 DNA sequence: TGTGCCAGCAGCCTTAGCTCCTACAATGAGCAGTTCTTC. The V call is TRBV7-3, the J call TRBJ2-1; D gene unclear. Trimming took off 5 bases at V and 0 bases at J, with 5 bases between the two ends. CDR1 and CDR2 (germline): SGHTA, FQGTGA. The CDR3 runs 13 residues.

The chain combines TRBV19 with TRBJ2-1; 8 bases map to TRBD1. The germline CDR1 and CDR2 sequences are LNHDA and SQIVND (reference sequence). The CDR3 runs to 17 residues. Trimming at V came to 2 bases and at J to 0 bases, leaving 6 bases not matched to a gene. The CDR3 bases are TGTGCCAGTAGTATAACCGCAGGGGGCGGCTCCTACAATGAGCAGTTCTTC. Protein sequence: CASSITAGGGSYNEQFF. Full variable domain (missing parts from reference TRBV19 and TRBJ2-1): DGGITQSPKYLFRKEGQNVTLSCEQNLNHDAMYWYRQDPGQGLRLIYYSQIVNDFQKGDIAEGYSVSREKKESFPLTVTSAQKNPTAFYLCASSITAGGGSYNEQFFGPGTRLTVL.

This chain uses TRBV5-1 with TRBJ2-3, with TRBD2 matching over 7 bases. The CDR3 sequence is 15 residues long. Germline CDR1 and CDR2: SGHRS and YFSETQ. V gave up 4 bases and J gave up 0 bases; unmatched junction bases: 5. The CDR3 DNA follows: TGCGCCAGCAGCCGGGGGGATCCTAGCACAGATACGCAGTATTTT. Residues: CASSRGDPSTDTQYF.

This clone was counted only a few times. The chain employs TRBV19 and TRBJ1-5, with 7 bases that match TRBD1. Trimming cost V 9 bases and J 2 bases; bases outside gene matches: 4. CDR3 length: 13 residues. Germline assignment: CDR1 LNHDA and CDR2 SQIVND (reference sequence). This CDR3 reads CASHRGGNQPQHF. DNA for the CDR3: TGTGCCAGCCACAGGGGAGGCAATCAGCCCCAGCATTTT.